Presented here are 32 T cell receptor beta chains from one specimen sequenced in a study of T cells after yellow fever vaccination. TCRdb analysed the 5' RACE reads with MiXCR anew, one entry per CDR3 protein. The table records some 69,000 distinct CDR3 sequences, approximately 5.9% of them present only once. Sequenced here: CD4+ T cells sorted from PBMCs, sampled less than 16 days after the first yellow fever vaccination. The source of these receptors is a young man who received the YFV17D yellow fever vaccine.

There are a few counts of this clonotype. The chain has TRBV24-1 and TRBJ2-3; D is perhaps TRBD1 or TRBD2 (5 bases each). Deletions cut 0 bases from V and 3 bases from J, with 18 bases between. Germline CDR1 KGHDR, CDR2 SFDVKD. This CDR3 comprises 18 residues. The CDR3 loop reads CATSDLDSLASGTDTQYF. The CDR3 DNA reads as TGTGCCACCAGTGATTTGGACAGCTTAGCGTCAGGGACAGATACGCAGTATTTT.

This clonotype occurred many times. V gene TRBV12-5 combines with J gene TRBJ2-2, with D hard to call. V lost 0 bases to trimming and J lost 4 bases, with 15 bases between them. The germline CDR1 and CDR2 sequences are LGHNT and FRNRAP. This CDR3 contains 17 residues. CDR3 in amino acids: CASGLVVGPIITGELFF. The CDR3 nucleotides read TGTGCTAGTGGTTTGGTAGTTGGCCCCATTATCACCGGGGAGCTGTTTTTT. Based on the CDR3 plus reference TRBV12-5 and TRBJ2-2, the full variable domain is DARVTQTPRHKVTEMGQEVTMRCQPILGHNTVFWYRQTMMQGLELLAYFRNRAPLDDSGMPKDRFSAEMPDATLATLKIQPSEPRDSAVYFCASGLVVGPIITGELFFGEGSRLTVL.

This clonotype has ten or more counts. This chain links TRBV29-1 with TRBJ1-5, with 7 bases matching TRBD1. The CDR3 contains 15 residues. Germline trimming cut 4 bases from V and 3 bases from J; bases unmatched to any gene: 9. CDR1 is SQVTM, CDR2 ANQGSEA, per germline. The CDR3 bases are TGCAGCGTTGGGTTCGGGGGACAGCTCAATCAGCCCCAGCATTTT. As protein: CSVGFGGQLNQPQHF.

This clonotype was recorded at least ten times. This chain links TRBV4-1 with TRBJ1-1; D remains ambiguous. Germline values: CDR1 MGHRA, CDR2 YSYEKL. The CDR3 is made up of 15 amino acids. Deletions cut 1 base from V and 3 bases from J, with 12 bases between. CDR3 sequence: CASSQVGGSYTEAFF. As DNA, the CDR3 is TGCGCCAGCAGCCAAGTGGGAGGGTCTTACACTGAAGCTTTCTTT.

Ten or more counts support this clonotype. The chain couples TRBV27 to TRBJ2-3, with D perhaps TRBD1 (6 bases). Trimming took 5 bases from V and 2 from J, leaving 11 bases between them. Germline CDR1 reads MNHEY; CDR2 reads SMNVEV (reference sequence). There are 14 residues in the CDR3. The CDR3 sequence is CASSPGQFTDTQYF. The DNA for the CDR3 is TGTGCCAGCAGTCCCGGACAGTTCACAGATACGCAGTATTTT.

On this clonotype: This may arise from a read error, as a much more abundant clone is one base away. CDR3 sequence (DNA): TGCAGCGGACAGACAGGGAACAGTGAAGCTTTCTTT. Amino acid sequence: CSGQTGNSEAFF. The chain has TRBV29-1 and TRBJ1-1; 7 bases fit TRBD1. In germline, CDR1 is SQVTM, CDR2 ANQGSEA. The CDR3 is 12 amino acids. Together with reference TRBV29-1 and TRBJ1-1, the CDR3 gives the full variable domain: SAVISQKPSRDICQRGTSLTIQCQVDSQVTMMFWYRQQPGQSLTLIATANQGSEATYESGFVIDKFPISRPNLTFSTLTVSNMSPEDSSIYLCSGQTGNSEAFFGQGTRLTVV.

The sample holds many counts of this clonotype. The V and J genes are TRBV28 and TRBJ1-4, with D tentatively TRBD1 (6 bases). The CDR3 length is 16 residues. V was shortened by 4 bases and J by 5 bases, with 17 bases between the two germline ends. CDR1 is MDHEN and CDR2 is SYDVKM in the germline V gene. CDR3 in amino acids: CASSSPGMGANEKLFF. For the CDR3, the DNA is TGTGCCAGCAGTTCTCCGGGGATGGGGGCGAATGAAAAACTGTTTTTT.

The table lists this clonotype with many counts. This chain uses TRBV5-4 with TRBJ2-7, with 7 bases identical to TRBD2. The V gene's germline CDR1 is SGHNT and CDR2 YYREEE (reference sequence). Trimming at V came to 9 bases and at J to 3 bases, leaving 12 bases not matched to a gene. This CDR3 spans 14 amino acids. The DNA for the CDR3 is TGTGCCACCTCTTGGCAGGCTAGCGGCTACGAGCAGTACGTC. This encodes CATSWQASGYEQYV.

Many counts were recorded for this clonotype. The CDR3 DNA is TGTGCCAGCAGTTATAACCCAGGAAACACCATATATTTT. Amino acid sequence: CASSYNPGNTIYF. V gene TRBV6-5 combines with J gene TRBJ1-3; D is uncertain. V gave up 3 bases and J gave up 4 bases, with 7 bases separating them. Germline values: CDR1 MNHEY, CDR2 SVGAGI. The CDR3 is 13 residues long.

In its sample, this clonotype was seen a few times. The chain is built from TRBV20-1 and TRBJ2-7, with D tentatively TRBD1 (5 bases). With 6 bases removed from V and 1 base from J, the gap between germline ends came to 19 bases. This CDR3 region has 15 residues. Germline V gene sequence: CDR1 DFQATT, CDR2 SNEGSKA (reference sequence). CDR3 region: CSALSDILESYEQYF. The CDR3 coding sequence is TGCAGTGCCCTGTCGGACATCTTGGAGTCCTACGAGCAGTACTTC.

The chain joins TRBV11-3 to TRBJ2-2; D gene unclear. The CDR3 runs 12 residues. Germline assignment: CDR1 SGHNT and CDR2 YENEEA. With 0 bases removed from V and 8 bases from J, the gap between germline ends came to 4 bases. The CDR3 DNA sequence: TGTGCCAGCAGCTTAGATCTGGGGGAGCTGTTTTTT. Its protein product is CASSLDLGELFF.

The chain joins TRBV6-1 to TRBJ1-5; D call uncertain. CDR3 length equals 14 residues. Germline V CDR1 and CDR2: MNHNS, SASEGT. The V end lost 6 bases, the J end lost 4 bases, and 13 bases lay between the germline ends. CDR3 coding DNA: TGTGCCAGCAGAGGCACCCCGGATAATCAGCCCCAGCATTTT. Amino acid sequence: CASRGTPDNQPQHF.

The sample holds many counts of this clonotype. The genes are TRBV18 and TRBJ2-7; D is ambiguous. V was clipped by 0 bases and J by 6 bases, with 12 bases between them. The V gene's germline CDR1 is KGHSH and CDR2 LQKENI. The CDR3 is 14 amino acids. The CDR3 sequence: CASSPPSGSAEQYF. For the CDR3, the DNA is TGTGCCAGCTCACCACCTTCCGGATCCGCCGAGCAGTACTTC.

There are many counts of this clonotype. The chain couples TRBV29-1 to TRBJ2-5; D call uncertain. The CDR3 sequence is 10 residues long. V was cut by 4 bases and J by 2 bases, with 2 bases left in between. Germline V gene lookup returns CDR1 SQVTM and CDR2 ANQGSEA. The CDR3 DNA sequence: TGCAGCGTTGTACAAGAGACCCAGTACTTC. Residues: CSVVQETQYF.

In this sample, this clonotype turned up many times. The chain is built from TRBV6-1 and TRBJ1-1; TRBD1 agrees at 7 bases. Germline V lookup: CDR1 MNHNS, CDR2 SASEGT. The CDR3 totals 13 residues. J was trimmed by 6 bases and V by 7 bases; bases with no gene match: 8. CDR3 in DNA: TGTGCCAGCAATGACAGGGCCGGGGCTGAAGCTTTCTTT. The encoded protein is CASNDRAGAEAFF.

Points on this clonotype: A much larger clone sits a single nucleotide away, making a read error possible. V gene TRBV15 combines with J gene TRBJ1-4; D might be TRBD1 (5 bases). The CDR3 is made up of 13 amino acids. Germline CDR1 LNHNV, CDR2 YYDKDF (reference sequence). CDR3 residues: CATSGEQGRGLFF. In nucleotides, the CDR3 is TGTGCCACCAGCGGAGAGCAGGGTCGGGGGCTGTTTTTT.

This clonotype was seen ten or more times. V is TRBV18 and J is TRBJ1-1, with D maybe TRBD1 (5 bases). The CDR3 is made up of 17 amino acids. Trimming took 1 base from V and 4 from J, leaving 19 bases between them. Germline V lookup: CDR1 KGHSH, CDR2 LQKENI. The CDR3 loop is CASSPRAGTGAGTEAFF. CDR3 DNA: TGTGCCAGCTCACCACGGGCAGGGACGGGCGCGGGCACTGAAGCTTTCTTT.

This clonotype was seen many times. This chain connects TRBV29-1 to TRBJ2-5, with D possibly matching TRBD2 (6 bases). This CDR3 has 12 amino acids. Trimming removed 4 bases at V and 2 bases at J, with 8 bases between. CDR1 is SQVTM, CDR2 ANQGSEA, per germline. CDR3 residues: CSVAGLQETQYF. The CDR3 DNA sequence: TGCAGCGTTGCGGGACTGCAAGAGACCCAGTACTTC. The whole variable domain, filled in from reference TRBV29-1 and TRBJ2-5, reads SAVISQKPSRDICQRGTSLTIQCQVDSQVTMMFWYRQQPGQSLTLIATANQGSEATYESGFVIDKFPISRPNLTFSTLTVSNMSPEDSSIYLCSVAGLQETQYFGPGTRLLVL.

This clonotype has ten or more counts. V gene TRBV5-1 combines with J gene TRBJ1-1, with a possible D match to TRBD1 (5 bases). Trimming shortened V by 3 bases and J by 4 bases, and 10 bases separated the two germline ends. Germline CDR1 SGHRS, CDR2 YFSETQ. The CDR3 has 13 amino acids. The CDR3 DNA reads as TGCGCCAGCAGCTGGGGACTTAGCACTGAAGCTTTCTTT. Translation: CASSWGLSTEAFF.

This clonotype appeared many times. The chain uses TRBV5-6 and TRBJ1-1; TRBD1 matches at 10 bases. This CDR3 contains 15 residues. V lost 3 bases, J lost 1 base, and 3 bases stayed unmatched. Germline lookup yields CDR1 SGHDT and CDR2 YYEEEE. The CDR3 nucleotides read TGTGCCAGCAGCTCAAGGGACAGGGGGAACACTGAAGCTTTCTTT. Translated: CASSSRDRGNTEAFF. Based on the CDR3 plus reference TRBV5-6 and TRBJ1-1, the full variable domain is DAGVTQSPTHLIKTRGQQVTLRCSPKSGHDTVSWYQQALGQGPQFIFQYYEEEERQRGNFPDRFSGHQFPNYSSELNVNALLLGDSALYLCASSSRDRGNTEAFFGQGTRLTVV.

This clonotype showed up many times. The CDR3: CASAKGAGTGELFF. The DNA for the CDR3 is TGTGCCAGCGCCAAGGGGGCCGGCACCGGGGAGCTGTTTTTT. V and J are TRBV7-2 and TRBJ2-2; 7 bases map to TRBD1. Trimming removed 8 bases from V and 4 bases from J; junction bases left unmatched: 7. This CDR3 region has 14 residues. Per germline, CDR1 SGHTA and CDR2 FQGNSA.

This clonotype was recorded at least ten times. The gene calls are TRBV29-1 and TRBJ2-2; 8 nucleotides line up with TRBD1. J lost 6 bases, V lost 6 bases, and 3 bases had no gene match. CDR1 and CDR2 (germline): SQVTM, ANQGSEA. CDR3 length: 12 amino acids. The DNA for the CDR3 is TGCAGCGTGCGGACAGGGTCCGGGGAGCTGTTTTTT. It encodes CSVRTGSGELFF.

This clonotype has at least ten counts. V is TRBV5-1 and J is TRBJ2-2; 11 bases map to TRBD2. The V and J ends lost 5 bases and 7 bases, in that order; junction bases with no gene match: 13. Looked up from germline, CDR1 is SGHRS and CDR2 is YFSETQ. The CDR3 extends over 17 amino acids. This CDR3 reads CASRPFGTSGPGGELFF. The CDR3 bases are TGCGCCAGCAGACCATTCGGGACTAGCGGCCCGGGCGGGGAGCTGTTTTTT.

This clonotype came up many times. The J gene is TRBJ1-1, the V gene TRBV18; no clear D. The CDR3 is 12 residues long. From germline, CDR1 is KGHSH and CDR2 LQKENI. V was clipped by 2 bases and J by 11 bases, with 12 bases between them. The CDR3 is CASSPGSGRAFF. The CDR3 coding sequence is TGTGCCAGCTCACCAGGGTCGGGTCGGGCTTTCTTT. The complete variable domain, with remaining parts taken from reference TRBV18 and TRBJ1-1, reads NAGVMQNPRHLVRRRGQEARLRCSPMKGHSHVYWYRQLPEEGLKFMVYLQKENIIDESGMPKERFSAEFPKEGPSILRIQQVVRGDSAAYFCASSPGSGRAFFGQGTRLTVV.

In this sample, this clonotype turned up many times. This rearrangement joins TRBV4-2 to TRBJ1-1; tentatively, D is TRBD1 (6 bases). Germline CDR1 reads LGHNA; CDR2 reads YNFKEQ. V lost 3 bases to trimming and J lost 4 bases, with 9 bases between them. The CDR3 loop spans 13 amino acids. CDR3 amino acids: CASSQDSATEAFF. For the CDR3, the DNA is TGTGCCAGCAGCCAGGACAGTGCCACTGAAGCTTTCTTT.

This clonotype was seen ten or more times. The CDR3 loop reads CASSQEMGPGVRQFF. In DNA, the CDR3 is TGCGCCAGCAGCCAAGAAATGGGCCCCGGCGTACGGCAGTTCTTC. The V call is TRBV4-1, the J call TRBJ2-1; the D is unclear. Per germline, CDR1 MGHRA and CDR2 YSYEKL. V gave up 0 bases and J gave up 12 bases, with 18 bases separating them. The CDR3 extends over 15 amino acids.

This clonotype occurred many times. This rearrangement joins TRBV7-3 to TRBJ2-1; a weak D match, TRBD2 (6 bases). With 5 bases removed from V and 4 bases from J, the gap between germline ends came to 9 bases. The CDR3 spans 13 residues. CDR1 and CDR2 (germline): SGHTA, FQGTGA. CDR3 coding DNA: TGTGCCAGCAGCCAGGACTATTACAATGAGCAGTTCTTC. Protein: CASSQDYYNEQFF.

The V call is TRBV7-2, the J call TRBJ2-2, with D tentatively TRBD2 (5 bases). Per the germline V gene, CDR1 is SGHTA and CDR2 is FQGNSA. This CDR3 comprises 13 residues. With 5 bases removed from V and 5 bases from J, the gap between germline ends came to 9 bases. The CDR3 sequence is CASSTLATGELFF. The CDR3 DNA sequence: TGTGCCAGCAGCACCCTAGCAACCGGGGAGCTGTTTTTT.

This clonotype was recorded at least ten times. The CDR3 DNA is TGCGCCAGCAGCTTGGGGGACAGCGTAGATCAGCCCCAGCATTTT. This gives the protein CASSLGDSVDQPQHF. The chain recombines TRBV5-1 with TRBJ1-5; 7 bases line up with TRBD1. The V segment lost 0 bases and the J segment 5 bases; nucleotides outside the gene matches: 5. The CDR3 is 15 amino acids. Germline CDR1 and CDR2: SGHRS and YFSETQ.

This clonotype was recorded at least ten times. This chain connects TRBV2 to TRBJ2-3; maybe TRBD2 (5 bases). This CDR3 has 13 amino acids. The germline CDR1 and CDR2 sequences are SNHLY and FYNNEI. V lost 4 bases and J lost 1, with 6 bases in between. The CDR3 region has the DNA TGTGCCAGCAGTGTCGGGGGCACAGATACGCAGTATTTT. As protein: CASSVGGTDTQYF. The complete variable domain, with remaining parts taken from reference TRBV2 and TRBJ2-3, reads EPEVTQTPSHQVTQMGQEVILRCVPISNHLYFYWYRQILGQKVEFLVSFYNNEISEKSEIFDDQFSVERPDGSNFTLKIRSTKLEDSAMYFCASSVGGTDTQYFGPGTRLTVL.

The sample holds many counts of this clonotype. The chain recombines TRBV5-6 with TRBJ2-3, with unresolved D. Germline CDR1 and CDR2: SGHDT and YYEEEE. This CDR3 has 14 residues. The V end lost 0 bases, the J end lost 3 bases, and 8 bases lay between the germline ends. The CDR3 sequence is CASSLVILTDTQYF. The CDR3 DNA follows: TGTGCCAGCAGCTTGGTGATATTGACAGATACGCAGTATTTT.

This clonotype was counted ten times or more. The J gene is TRBJ2-7, the V gene TRBV18; D perhaps matches TRBD2 (5 bases). Trimming took off 0 bases at V and 5 bases at J, with 14 bases between the two ends. The CDR3 extends over 15 amino acids. Looked up from germline, CDR1 is KGHSH and CDR2 is LQKENI. The chain's CDR3 is CASSPPYSGNHEQYF. CDR3 in DNA: TGTGCCAGCTCACCACCTTACTCGGGGAACCACGAGCAGTACTTC.